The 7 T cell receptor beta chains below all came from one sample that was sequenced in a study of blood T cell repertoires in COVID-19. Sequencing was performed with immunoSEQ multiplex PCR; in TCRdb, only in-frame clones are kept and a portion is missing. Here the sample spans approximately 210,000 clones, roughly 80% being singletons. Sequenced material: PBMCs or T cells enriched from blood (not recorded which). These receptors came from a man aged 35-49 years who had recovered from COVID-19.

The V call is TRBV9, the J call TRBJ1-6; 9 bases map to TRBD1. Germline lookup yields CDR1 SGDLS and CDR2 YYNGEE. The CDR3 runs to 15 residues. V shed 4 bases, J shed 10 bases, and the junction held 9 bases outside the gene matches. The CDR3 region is CASSRTGQGDSPLHF. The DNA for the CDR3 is TGTGCCAGCAGCCGGACGGGACAGGGTGACTCACCCCTCCACTTT.

This CDR3 reads CASSETSGNPEQFF. Here the CDR3 DNA reads TGTGCCAGCAGCGAGACTAGCGGGAACCCTGAGCAGTTCTTC. This sequence joins TRBV11-3 and TRBJ2-1; TRBD2 agrees at 11 bases. CDR1 is SGHNT, CDR2 YENEEA, per germline. The CDR3 has 14 amino acids. The V and J ends lost 5 bases and 9 bases, in that order; junction bases with no gene match: 6.

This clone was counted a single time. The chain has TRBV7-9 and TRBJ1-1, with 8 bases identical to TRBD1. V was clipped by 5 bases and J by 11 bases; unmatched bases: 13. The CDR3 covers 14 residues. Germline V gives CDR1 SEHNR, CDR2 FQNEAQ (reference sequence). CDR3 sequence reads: CASSPGTGNPGAFF. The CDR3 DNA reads TGTGCCAGCAGCCCCGGGACAGGCAACCCTGGGGCTTTCTTT.

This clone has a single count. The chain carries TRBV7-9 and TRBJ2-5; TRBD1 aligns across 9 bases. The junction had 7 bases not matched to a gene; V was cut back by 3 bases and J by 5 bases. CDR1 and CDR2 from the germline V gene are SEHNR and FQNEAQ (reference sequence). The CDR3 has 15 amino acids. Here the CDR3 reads CASSFPTGGTETQYF. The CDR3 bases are TGTGCCAGCAGCTTTCCAACAGGGGGCACGGAGACCCAGTACTTC.

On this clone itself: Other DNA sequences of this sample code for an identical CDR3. CDR3 sequence: CASSPTGDGNTIYF. CDR3 DNA: TGTGCCAGCTCTCCCACAGGGGACGGAAACACCATATATTTT. This chain joins TRBV18 and TRBJ1-3; 7 nucleotides agree with TRBD1. The CDR3 is made up of 14 amino acids. The junction had 6 bases not matched to a gene; V was cut back by 6 bases and J by 4 bases. Germline V lookup: CDR1 KGHSH, CDR2 LQKENI.

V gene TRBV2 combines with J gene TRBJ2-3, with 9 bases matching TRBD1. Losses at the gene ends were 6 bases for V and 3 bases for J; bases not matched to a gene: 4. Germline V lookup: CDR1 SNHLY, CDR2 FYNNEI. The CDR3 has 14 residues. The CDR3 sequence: CASSWDRDTDTQYF. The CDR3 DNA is TGTGCCAGCAGCTGGGACAGGGATACAGATACGCAGTATTTT.

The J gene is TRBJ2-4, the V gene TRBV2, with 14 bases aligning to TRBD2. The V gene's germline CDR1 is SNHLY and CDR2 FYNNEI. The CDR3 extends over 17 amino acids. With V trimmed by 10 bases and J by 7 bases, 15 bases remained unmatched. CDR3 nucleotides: TGTGCCACCCCCCCCGGGACTAGCGGGAGAGGGTGGAACATTCAGTACTTC. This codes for CATPPGTSGRGWNIQYF.